Given below is one TCR beta chain in context. What it binds is not known. CDR1 and CDR2 (germline): MNHNS, SASEGT. Unmatched junction bases numbered 5, after V lost 11 bases and J lost 4 bases. The CDR3 totals 12 residues. This specimen comes from a study of T cells in localized non-small cell lung cancer. The study, taken as a whole, reports: Out of the top 100 tumor clones, a median around 57 were seen in adjacent lung. Peak T cell clonality was found in uninvolved adjacent lung, exceeding tumor. There was an association of higher blood T cell density with longer overall survival.

Using immunoSEQ multiplex PCR, the repertoire was profiled, and TCRdb retains in-frame clones only, with some absent. The sample records roughly 15,000 clones, roughly 89% being singletons. This material consisted of peripheral blood mononuclear cells, taken before any cancer treatment. The J gene is TRBJ2-3, the V gene TRBV6-1; 8 bases match TRBD2. The sequence came from a woman aged 40-70 years with stage III lung adenocarcinoma. The CDR3, as DNA: TGTGCCGGACGGGGGGGCTCAGATACGCAGTATTTT. This sequence encodes CAGRGGSDTQYF.